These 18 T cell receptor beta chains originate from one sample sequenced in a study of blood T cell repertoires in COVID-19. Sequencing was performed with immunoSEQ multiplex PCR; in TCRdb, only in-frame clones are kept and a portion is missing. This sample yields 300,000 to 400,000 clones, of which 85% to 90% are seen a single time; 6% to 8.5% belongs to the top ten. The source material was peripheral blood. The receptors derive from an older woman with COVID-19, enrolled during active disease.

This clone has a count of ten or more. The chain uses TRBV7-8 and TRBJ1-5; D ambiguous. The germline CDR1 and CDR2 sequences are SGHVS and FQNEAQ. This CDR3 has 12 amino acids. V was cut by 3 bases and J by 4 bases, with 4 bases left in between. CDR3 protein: CASSFPNQPQHF. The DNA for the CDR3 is TGTGCCAGCAGCTTCCCGAATCAGCCCCAGCATTTT.

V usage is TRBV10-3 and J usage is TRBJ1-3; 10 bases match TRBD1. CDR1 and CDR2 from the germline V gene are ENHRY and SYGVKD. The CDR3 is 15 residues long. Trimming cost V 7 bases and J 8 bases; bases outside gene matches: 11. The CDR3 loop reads CAITPGQGISDTIYF. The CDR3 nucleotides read TGTGCCATCACCCCGGGACAGGGGATCTCGGACACCATATATTTT.

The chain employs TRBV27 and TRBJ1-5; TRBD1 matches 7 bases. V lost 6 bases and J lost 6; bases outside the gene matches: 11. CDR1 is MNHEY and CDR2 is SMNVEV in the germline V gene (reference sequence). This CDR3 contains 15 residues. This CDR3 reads CASSSRQGRGQPQHF. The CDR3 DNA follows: TGTGCCAGCAGCTCTCGACAGGGCAGGGGTCAGCCCCAGCATTTT.

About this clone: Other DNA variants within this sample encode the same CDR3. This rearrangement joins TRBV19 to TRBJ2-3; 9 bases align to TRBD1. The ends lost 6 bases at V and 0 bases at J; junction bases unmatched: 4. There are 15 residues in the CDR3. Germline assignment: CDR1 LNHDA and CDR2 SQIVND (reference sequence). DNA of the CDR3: TGTGCCAGTAGGTTACAGGGGGCGAGCACAGATACGCAGTATTTT. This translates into CASRLQGASTDTQYF.

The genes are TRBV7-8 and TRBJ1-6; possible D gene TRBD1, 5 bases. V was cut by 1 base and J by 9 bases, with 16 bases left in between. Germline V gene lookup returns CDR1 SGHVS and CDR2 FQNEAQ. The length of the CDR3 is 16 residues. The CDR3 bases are TGTGCCAGCAGCTTAGAGCAGGGAAAAGTGGGTTCACCCCTCCACTTT. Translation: CASSLEQGKVGSPLHF. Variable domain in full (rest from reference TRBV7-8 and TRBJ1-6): GAGVSQSPRYKVAKRGQDVALRCDPISGHVSLFWYQQALGQGPEFLTYFQNEAQLDKSGLPSDRFFAERPEGSVSTLKIQRTQQEDSAVYLCASSLEQGKVGSPLHFGNGTRLTVT.

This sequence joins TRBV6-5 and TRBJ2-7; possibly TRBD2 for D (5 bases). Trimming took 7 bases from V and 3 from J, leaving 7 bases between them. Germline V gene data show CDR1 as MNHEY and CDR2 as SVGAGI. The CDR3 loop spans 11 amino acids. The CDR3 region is CASTRGYEQYF. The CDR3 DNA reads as TGTGCCAGCACCCGGGGCTACGAGCAGTACTTC.

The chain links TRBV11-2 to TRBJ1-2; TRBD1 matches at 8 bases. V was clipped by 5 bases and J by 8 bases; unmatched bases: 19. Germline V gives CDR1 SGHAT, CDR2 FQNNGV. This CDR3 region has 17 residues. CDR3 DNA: TGTGCCAGCAGCCCCCCCAATATAGCGCAGGGGGCGAAGGGCTACACCTTC. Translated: CASSPPNIAQGAKGYTF.

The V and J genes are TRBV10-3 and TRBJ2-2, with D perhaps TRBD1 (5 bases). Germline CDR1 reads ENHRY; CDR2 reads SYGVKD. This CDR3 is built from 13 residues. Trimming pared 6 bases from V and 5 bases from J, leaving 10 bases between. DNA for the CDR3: TGTGCCATCAGCCCGACAGAAACCGGGGAGCTGTTTTTT. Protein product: CAISPTETGELFF.

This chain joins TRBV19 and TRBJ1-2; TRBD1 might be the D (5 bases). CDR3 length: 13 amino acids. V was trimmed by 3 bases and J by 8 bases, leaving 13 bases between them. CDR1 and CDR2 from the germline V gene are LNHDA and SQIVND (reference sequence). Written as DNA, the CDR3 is TGTGCCAGTAGTATTGGGGGGGATCAGGGCTACACCTTC. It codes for CASSIGGDQGYTF.

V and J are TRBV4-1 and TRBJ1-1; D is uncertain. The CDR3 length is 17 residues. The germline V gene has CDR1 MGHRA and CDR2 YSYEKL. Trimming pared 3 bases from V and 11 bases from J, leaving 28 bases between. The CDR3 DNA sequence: TGCGCCAGCAGCCAGAGGGAGAGTCAGGTAAAGCGCTATAAGGCTTTCTTT. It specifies CASSQRESQVKRYKAFF.

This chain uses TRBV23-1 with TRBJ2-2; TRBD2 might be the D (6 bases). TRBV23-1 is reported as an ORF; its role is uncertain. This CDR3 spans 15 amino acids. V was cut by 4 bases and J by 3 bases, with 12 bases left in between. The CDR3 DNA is TGCGCCAGCAGTCTGGGCAGGGAGGACACCGGGGAGCTGTTTTTT. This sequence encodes CASSLGREDTGELFF.

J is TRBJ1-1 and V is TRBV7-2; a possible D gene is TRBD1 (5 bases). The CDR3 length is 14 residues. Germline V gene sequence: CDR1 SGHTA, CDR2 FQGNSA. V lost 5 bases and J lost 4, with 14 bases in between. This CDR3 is CASSQQARVTEAFF. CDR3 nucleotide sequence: TGTGCCAGCAGCCAACAGGCACGTGTCACTGAAGCTTTCTTT.

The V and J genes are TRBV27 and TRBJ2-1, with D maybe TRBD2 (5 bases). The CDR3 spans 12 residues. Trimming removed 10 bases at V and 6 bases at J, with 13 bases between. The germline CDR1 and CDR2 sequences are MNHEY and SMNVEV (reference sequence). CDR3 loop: CAIRTGFNEQFF. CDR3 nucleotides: TGTGCCATCCGGACGGGATTCAATGAGCAGTTCTTC.

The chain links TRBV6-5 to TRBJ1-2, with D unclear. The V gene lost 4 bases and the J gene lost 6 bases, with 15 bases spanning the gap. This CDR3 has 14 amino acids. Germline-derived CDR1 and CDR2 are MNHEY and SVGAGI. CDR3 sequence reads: CASSWSRRGDGYTF. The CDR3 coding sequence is TGTGCCAGCAGTTGGTCCCGCAGAGGAGATGGCTACACCTTC.

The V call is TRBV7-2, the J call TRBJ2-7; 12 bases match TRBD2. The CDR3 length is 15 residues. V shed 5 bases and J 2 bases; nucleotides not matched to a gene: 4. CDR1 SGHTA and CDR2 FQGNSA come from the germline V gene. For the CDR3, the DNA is TGTGCCAGCAGCCCCAGACTAGCGGGGGCCTACGAGCAGTACTTC. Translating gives CASSPRLAGAYEQYF.

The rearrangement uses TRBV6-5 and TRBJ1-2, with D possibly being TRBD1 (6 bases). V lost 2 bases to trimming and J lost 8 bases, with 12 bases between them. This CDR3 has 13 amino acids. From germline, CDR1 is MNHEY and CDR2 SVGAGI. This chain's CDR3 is CASSYTGGHGYTF. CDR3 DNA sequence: TGTGCCAGCAGTTACACGGGGGGGCACGGCTACACCTTC.

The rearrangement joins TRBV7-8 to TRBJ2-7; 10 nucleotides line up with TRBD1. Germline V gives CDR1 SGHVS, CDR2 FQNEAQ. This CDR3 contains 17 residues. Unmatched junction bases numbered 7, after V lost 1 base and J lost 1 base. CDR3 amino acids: CASSLGGRTGGSYEQYF. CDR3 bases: TGTGCCAGCAGCTTAGGGGGCCGGACAGGGGGATCCTACGAGCAGTACTTC.

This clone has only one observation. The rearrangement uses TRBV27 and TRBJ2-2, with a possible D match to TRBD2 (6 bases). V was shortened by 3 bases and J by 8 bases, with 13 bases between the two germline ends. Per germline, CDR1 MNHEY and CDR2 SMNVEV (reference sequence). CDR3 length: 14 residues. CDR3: CASSFGGAGGELFF. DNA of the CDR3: TGTGCCAGCAGTTTTGGAGGGGCAGGGGGGGAGCTGTTTTTT.